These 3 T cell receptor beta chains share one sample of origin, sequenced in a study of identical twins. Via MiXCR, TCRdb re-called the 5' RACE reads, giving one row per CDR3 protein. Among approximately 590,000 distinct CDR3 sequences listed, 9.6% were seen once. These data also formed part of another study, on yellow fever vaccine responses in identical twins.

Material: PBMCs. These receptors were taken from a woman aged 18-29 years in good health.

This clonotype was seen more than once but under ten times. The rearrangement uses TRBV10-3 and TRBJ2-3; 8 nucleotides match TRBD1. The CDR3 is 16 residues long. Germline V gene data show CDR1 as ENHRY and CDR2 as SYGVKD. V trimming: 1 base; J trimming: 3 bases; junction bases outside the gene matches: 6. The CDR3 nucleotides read TGTGCCATCAGTGAGTTGATCGACAGGGGAACAGATACGCAGTATTTT. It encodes CAISELIDRGTDTQYF.

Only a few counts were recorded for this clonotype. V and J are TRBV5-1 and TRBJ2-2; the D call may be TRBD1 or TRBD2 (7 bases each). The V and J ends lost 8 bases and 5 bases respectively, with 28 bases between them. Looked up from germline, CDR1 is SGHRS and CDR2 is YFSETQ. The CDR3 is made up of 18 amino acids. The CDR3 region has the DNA TGCGCCAGTAGACCGGGACAGTTAAACAACGGGGGGACCGGGGAGCTGTTTTTT. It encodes CASRPGQLNNGGTGELFF.

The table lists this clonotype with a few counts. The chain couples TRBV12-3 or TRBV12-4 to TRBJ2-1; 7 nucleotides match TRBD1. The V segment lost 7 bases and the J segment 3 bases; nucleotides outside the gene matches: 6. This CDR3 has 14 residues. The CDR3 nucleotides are TGTGCCAGCATCCAGACAGGGCTCTACAATGAGCAGTTCTTC. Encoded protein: CASIQTGLYNEQFF.